This is a list of T cell receptor beta chains from one sample in a study of control samples from healthy donors and cancer patients. Method: immunoSEQ multiplex PCR; TCRdb's copy keeps in-frame clones and lacks some. The sample carries under 130,000 clones, 83% recorded once. The sample was blood. The receptors stem from a woman between 50 and 59 years old in good health. Both conserved end residues are part of each CDR3. The order of the fields is J gene, V gene, D gene, clone size, CDR3 DNA, CDR3 protein. A D gene is named only where the DNA matches it firmly. Clone sizes are given selectively: once, few, many, or a class where the clone is expanded.

J: TRBJ1-1
V: TRBV28
D: -
size: -
DNA: TGTGCCAGCAGTTTAGGTGGGGGTTTCTCTGAAGCTTTCTTT
CDR3: CASSLGGGFSEAFF

J: TRBJ2-1
V: TRBV14
D: -
size: -
DNA: TGTGCCAGCAGCCGAGAGTGGGGTGAGCAGTTCTTC
CDR3: CASSREWGEQFF

J: TRBJ2-7
V: TRBV6-6
D: -
size: -
DNA: TGTGCCAGCAACCGGGCCTCCTACGAGCAGTACTTC
CDR3: CASNRASYEQYF

J: TRBJ2-2
V: TRBV5-6
D: TRBD1
size: few
DNA: TGTGCCAGCAGCGTGGCCCATTGGGACAGAATGAACACCGGGGAGCTGTTTTTT
CDR3: CASSVAHWDRMNTGELFF

J: TRBJ1-6
V: TRBV19
D: -
size: -
DNA: TGTGCCAGTACCCTTAAGAGTTCCTCCTATAATTCACCCCTCCACTTT
CDR3: CASTLKSSSYNSPLHF

J: TRBJ2-5
V: TRBV5-1
D: TRBD2
size: -
DNA: TGCGCCAGCAGCTTGAGCGTGGGGGGGACCCAAGAGACCCAGTACTTC
CDR3: CASSLSVGGTQETQYF

J: TRBJ1-1
V: TRBV19
D: TRBD1
size: -
DNA: TGTGCCAGTAGTATGGGAACAGGGGGCTGGAGGGGCACTGAAGCTTTCTTT
CDR3: CASSMGTGGWRGTEAFF

J: TRBJ2-3
V: TRBV6-6
D: -
size: -
DNA: TGTGCCAGCCATCTACCAGCAGAGGATACGCAGTATTTT
CDR3: CASHLPAEDTQYF

J: TRBJ1-5
V: TRBV4-2
D: -
size: -
DNA: TGTGCCAGCAGCCAGGACAGACAGCGTGAGCAGCCCCAGCATTTT
CDR3: CASSQDRQREQPQHF

J: TRBJ2-3
V: TRBV7-3
D: -
size: -
DNA: TGTGCCAGCAGCTCCGGGACTAGCACAGATACGCAGTATTTT
CDR3: CASSSGTSTDTQYF

J: TRBJ1-2
V: TRBV29-1
D: TRBD1
size: -
DNA: TGCAGCGTTGATCGGACAGGATCCTATGGCTACACCTTC
CDR3: CSVDRTGSYGYTF

J: TRBJ1-1
V: TRBV11-1
D: -
size: -
DNA: TGTGCCAGCAGCTTGTTTGTGAACACTGAAGCTTTCTTT
CDR3: CASSLFVNTEAFF

J: TRBJ1-3
V: TRBV7-2
D: -
size: -
DNA: TGTGCCAGCAGCCCCCACGCTGGAAACACCATATATTTT
CDR3: CASSPHAGNTIYF

J: TRBJ1-2
V: TRBV5-1
D: -
size: -
DNA: TGCGCCAGCAGCTTGTCTGTAAGCGGTGGCTACACCTTC
CDR3: CASSLSVSGGYTF

J: TRBJ2-1
V: TRBV11-2
D: -
size: -
DNA: TGTGCCAGCAGCCCCTTTCTTTCCGGGAATGAGCAGTTCTTC
CDR3: CASSPFLSGNEQFF

J: TRBJ2-1
V: TRBV7-3
D: TRBD2
size: -
DNA: TGTGCCAGCAGGCCTATTCTAGCGGGAGACGATGAGCAGTTCTTC
CDR3: CASRPILAGDDEQFF

J: TRBJ2-3
V: TRBV11-2
D: -
size: once
DNA: TGTGCCAGCAGCTTACTAAGGGCAGATACGCAGTATTTT
CDR3: CASSLLRADTQYF

J: TRBJ1-2
V: TRBV18
D: TRBD1
size: -
DNA: TGTGCCAGCTCACCCGGTCCCGGGACAGGGCTAGGGAACTATGGCTACACCTTC
CDR3: CASSPGPGTGLGNYGYTF

J: TRBJ2-1
V: TRBV19
D: -
size: few
DNA: TGTGCCAGTAGTATCCCACTAGAAGTACATCGAGAGCAGTTCTTC
CDR3: CASSIPLEVHREQFF

J: TRBJ2-7
V: TRBV4-3
D: -
size: -
DNA: TGCGCCAGCAGCCAAGATCTAGAAAGCGAGCAGTACTTC
CDR3: CASSQDLESEQYF

J: TRBJ1-6
V: TRBV7-2
D: TRBD1
size: -
DNA: TGTGCCAGCAGCTTACAGGCCCCCGGACAGGGGGCTAATTCACCCCTCCACTTT
CDR3: CASSLQAPGQGANSPLHF

J: TRBJ1-1
V: TRBV29-1
D: TRBD1
size: -
DNA: TGCAGCGTTGAAACTGGACAGGGGACCAGGTACGCTGAAGCTTTCTTT
CDR3: CSVETGQGTRYAEAFF

J: TRBJ2-1
V: TRBV10-3
D: TRBD2
size: -
DNA: TGTGCCATCAGTGAGTTTACTAGCGGGACGGGCAATGAGCAGTTCTTC
CDR3: CAISEFTSGTGNEQFF

J: TRBJ2-2
V: TRBV12-3/TRBV12-4
D: -
size: -
DNA: TGTGCCAGCAGTTTACAAAACACCGGGGAGCTGTTTTTT
CDR3: CASSLQNTGELFF

J: TRBJ1-6
V: TRBV6-4
D: -
size: once
DNA: TGTGCCAGCAGCGAACAGGGATTGGCGGATAATTCACCCCTCCACTTT
CDR3: CASSEQGLADNSPLHF

J: TRBJ2-7
V: TRBV9
D: -
size: few
DNA: TGTGCCAGCAGCGCCGGGATGAACGACTACGAGCAGTACTTC
CDR3: CASSAGMNDYEQYF

J: TRBJ2-7
V: TRBV9
D: -
size: few
DNA: TGTGCCAGCAGCCCCTGGGACGCCTACGAGCAGTACTTC
CDR3: CASSPWDAYEQYF

J: TRBJ1-1
V: TRBV20-1
D: -
size: -
DNA: TGCAGTGCCAGGATGAACACTGAAGCTTTCTTT
CDR3: CSARMNTEAFF

J: TRBJ2-7
V: TRBV9
D: TRBD2
size: -
DNA: TGTGCCAAACTAGTAGCGGGAAGCTCCTACGAGCAGTACTTC
CDR3: CAKLVAGSSYEQYF